A single sample is the source of the 31 T cell receptor beta chains below, sequenced in a study of shared clonotypes between healthy human individuals. Selected positively for CCR7 and CD45RO-negative, naive CD8 cells excluded terminally differentiated effector memory CD45RA+ cells. The protocol was immunoSEQ multiplex PCR, while the TCRdb copy is restricted to in-frame clones and leaves out a portion. The top ten hold 1.5% to 2% of the sample, which has around 1.9 million clones, approximately 94% seen once. The sample comprised naive CD8+ T cells from PBMCs. The receptors derive from a man between 18 and 29 years old in good health. Some clones in this sample may be carry-over from other donors' samples.

V and J are TRBV11-2 and TRBJ1-4, with a weak D call TRBD1 (5 bases). V was trimmed by 4 bases and J by 10 bases, leaving 22 bases between them. Per germline, CDR1 SGHAT and CDR2 FQNNGV. CDR3 size: 16 residues. In nucleotides, the CDR3 is TGTGCCAGCAGCTCACGGGACGCCCGGGAATCGCGAAAACTGTTTTTT. Translated, it gives CASSSRDARESRKLFF.

This chain joins TRBV5-4 and TRBJ2-1; 8 nucleotides line up with TRBD1. J was trimmed by 8 bases and V by 2 bases; bases with no gene match: 6. The germline CDR1 and CDR2 sequences are SGHNT and YYREEE (reference sequence). The CDR3 is 14 residues long. CDR3: CASSFSATGDEQFF. The CDR3, as DNA: TGTGCCAGCAGCTTTTCCGCGACAGGGGATGAGCAGTTCTTC.

The chain joins TRBV27 to TRBJ1-5; 7 positions match TRBD1. The CDR3 consists of 14 residues. Germline CDR1 MNHEY, CDR2 SMNVEV (reference sequence). V dropped 5 bases and J dropped 7; count of bases not matched to a gene: 8. The CDR3: CASSLGQDGQPQHF. The CDR3 nucleotides are TGTGCCAGCAGTCTAGGACAGGATGGGCAGCCCCAGCATTTT.

The rearrangement joins TRBV29-1 to TRBJ1-4, with D uncertain. CDR1 and CDR2 from the germline V gene are SQVTM and ANQGSEA. The CDR3 sequence is 14 residues long. Trimming removed 7 bases at V and 0 bases at J, with 12 bases between. In nucleotides, the CDR3 is TGCAGCGCCGGGATCACAGCAACTAATGAAAAACTGTTTTTT. Its protein is CSAGITATNEKLFF.

J is TRBJ2-7 and V is TRBV19; 8 nucleotides match TRBD1. The CDR3 runs to 12 residues. Germline loops: CDR1 LNHDA, CDR2 SQIVND (reference sequence). Trimming cost V 9 bases and J 3 bases; bases outside gene matches: 4. CDR3 in DNA: TGTGCCAGCAGGGGGCCCTTCTACGAGCAGTACTTC. Translating gives CASRGPFYEQYF.

This sequence joins TRBV29-1 and TRBJ2-3, with D unresolved. There are 11 residues in the CDR3. The germline CDR1 and CDR2 sequences are SQVTM and ANQGSEA. Trimming cost V 3 bases and J 6 bases, with 7 bases left between them. This CDR3 reads CSVEAPDTQYF. The CDR3 DNA sequence: TGCAGCGTTGAGGCCCCGGATACGCAGTATTTT.

The chain employs TRBV7-9 and TRBJ2-5; TRBD2 is a possible D gene (5 bases). The CDR3 contains 15 residues. Germline values: CDR1 SEHNR, CDR2 FQNEAQ (reference sequence). With 1 base removed from V and 3 bases from J, the gap between germline ends came to 12 bases. Here the CDR3 DNA reads TGTGCCAGCAGCTTAGTGGCCCGGGGAAAAGAGACCCAGTACTTC. The encoded protein is CASSLVARGKETQYF.

The V gene is TRBV29-1, the J gene TRBJ2-1, with D tentatively TRBD1 (6 bases). The CDR3 contains 14 residues. V was trimmed by 4 bases and J by 1 base, leaving 11 bases between them. From germline, CDR1 is SQVTM and CDR2 ANQGSEA. The CDR3 spells CSVVFGQSYNEQFF. The CDR3 DNA is TGCAGCGTTGTATTTGGACAGTCCTACAATGAGCAGTTCTTC.

This sequence joins TRBV7-2 and TRBJ2-7, with 9 bases lining up with TRBD1. The CDR3 length is 13 residues. V trimming: 4 bases; J trimming: 5 bases; junction bases outside the gene matches: 3. Germline values: CDR1 SGHTA, CDR2 FQGNSA. Here the CDR3 DNA reads TGTGCCAGCAGCTGGGACAGGGACCACGAGCAGTACTTC. Protein product: CASSWDRDHEQYF.

As to this clone: At the DNA level, this CDR3 is encoded by other sequences in the same sample as well. The chain joins TRBV27 to TRBJ2-2; no definite D call. The CDR3 contains 14 residues. V shed 5 bases and J shed 1 base, with 8 bases lying between them. CDR1 and CDR2 from the germline V gene are MNHEY and SMNVEV (reference sequence). The CDR3 DNA is TGTGCCAGCAGTCCACCGGGGAACACCGGGGAGCTGTTTTTT. This encodes CASSPPGNTGELFF.

The chain carries TRBV29-1 and TRBJ2-7; D unclear. This CDR3 is built from 10 residues. Germline values: CDR1 SQVTM, CDR2 ANQGSEA. The CDR3 loop is CRDAFYEQYF. The CDR3, as DNA: TGCAGGGATGCCTTCTACGAGCAGTACTTC.

To note about this clone: In the same sample, other DNA sequences code for this CDR3. The V and J genes are TRBV7-9 and TRBJ2-5; 9 nucleotides line up with TRBD1. This CDR3 is 15 amino acids long. Per the germline V gene, CDR1 is SEHNR and CDR2 is FQNEAQ (reference sequence). The V gene end was trimmed by 8 bases and the J gene end by 0 bases; junction bases not matched to a gene: 7. The CDR3: CASSLRTGDQETQYF. The DNA for the CDR3 is TGTGCCAGCTCTTTGAGGACAGGGGACCAAGAGACCCAGTACTTC. The complete variable domain, with remaining parts taken from reference TRBV7-9 and TRBJ2-5, reads DTGVSQNPRHKITKRGQNVTFRCDPISEHNRLYWYRQTLGQGPEFLTYFQNEAQLEKSRLLSDRFSAERPKGSFSTLEIQRTEQGDSAMYLCASSLRTGDQETQYFGPGTRLLVL.

The rearrangement links TRBV11-2 to TRBJ2-5; 8 positions agree with TRBD2. Germline CDR1 and CDR2: SGHAT and FQNNGV. V trimming: 2 bases; J trimming: 5 bases; junction bases outside the gene matches: 10. The CDR3 extends over 16 amino acids. CDR3 amino acids: CASSLPHPAGVETQYF. Here the CDR3 DNA reads TGTGCCAGCAGCTTACCTCACCCAGCGGGAGTTGAGACCCAGTACTTC.

This clone has a single count. J is TRBJ2-3 and V is TRBV11-1, with D unclear. Germline CDR1 and CDR2: SGHAT and FQDESV (reference sequence). This CDR3 comprises 14 residues. Between the trimmed V and J ends, which lost 2 bases and 0 bases, there was a span of 6 bases. The CDR3 protein is CASSLSPSTDTQYF. DNA of the CDR3: TGTGCCAGCAGCTTATCCCCTAGCACAGATACGCAGTATTTT. Looking up the rest from reference TRBV11-1 and TRBJ2-3 gives the full variable domain: EAEVAQSPRYKITEKSQAVAFWCDPISGHATLYWYRQILGQGPELLVQFQDESVVDDSQLPKDRFSAERLKGVDSTLKIQPAELGDSAMYLCASSLSPSTDTQYFGPGTRLTVL.

V usage is TRBV7-2 and J usage is TRBJ1-1; unclear D gene. V was clipped by 4 bases and J by 3 bases, with 15 bases between them. Germline assignment: CDR1 SGHTA and CDR2 FQGNSA. This CDR3 has 15 amino acids. CDR3 loop: CASSYPKGADTEAFF. CDR3 in DNA: TGTGCCAGCAGCTACCCCAAGGGCGCGGACACTGAAGCTTTCTTT.

The chain uses TRBV4-1 and TRBJ2-2; D may be TRBD1 (6 bases). Trimming pared 3 bases from V and 6 bases from J, leaving 20 bases between. The V gene's germline CDR1 is MGHRA and CDR2 YSYEKL. The CDR3 runs to 17 residues. CDR3 protein: CASSHSLGGSFSGELFF. CDR3 DNA: TGCGCCAGCAGCCACTCGTTAGGGGGTAGCTTCTCCGGGGAGCTGTTTTTT.

The CDR3 DNA is TGTGCCACGGGGGCAGGCACAGATACGCAGTATTTT. Translated: CATGAGTDTQYF. The chain carries TRBV10-3 and TRBJ2-3, with D tentatively TRBD1 or TRBD2 (6 bases each). The CDR3 is made up of 12 amino acids. Germline V gene data show CDR1 as ENHRY and CDR2 as SYGVKD. V was clipped by 10 bases and J by 1 base, with 9 bases between them.

This sequence joins TRBV30 and TRBJ1-4; D possibly corresponds to TRBD1 (6 bases). Trimming took off 2 bases at V and 0 bases at J, with 25 bases between the two ends. CDR1 GTSNPN and CDR2 SVGIG come from the germline V gene (reference sequence). This CDR3 contains 20 residues. CDR3 nucleotides: TGTGCCTGGAGTCCTCCCGCCTGGGACAAGCCCGATGCAACTAATGAAAAACTGTTTTTT. This codes for CAWSPPAWDKPDATNEKLFF.

CDR3 in amino acids: CASSYRGSGELFF. DNA of the CDR3: TGCGCCAGCTCGTACAGGGGGTCCGGGGAGCTGTTTTTT. This chain links TRBV5-1 with TRBJ2-2, with 8 nucleotides matching TRBD1. In germline, CDR1 is SGHRS, CDR2 YFSETQ. CDR3 length equals 13 residues. Trimming took 7 bases from V and 6 from J; bases not matched to a gene: 5.

The chain employs TRBV7-9 and TRBJ1-1, with 9 positions matching TRBD1. With V trimmed by 3 bases and J by 6 bases, 11 bases remained unmatched. Germline V gene data show CDR1 as SEHNR and CDR2 as FQNEAQ (reference sequence). This CDR3 has 16 residues. The CDR3 DNA is TGTGCCAGCAGCTTTAGCGGACAGGGGATGAGGTCTGAAGCTTTCTTT. Protein: CASSFSGQGMRSEAFF.

As concerns this clone: The sample contains more than one DNA sequence encoding this CDR3. The rearrangement joins TRBV6-5 to TRBJ2-1; no clear D. Germline lookup yields CDR1 MNHEY and CDR2 SVGAGI. This CDR3 comprises 14 residues. V lost 2 bases and J lost 2, with 7 bases in between. DNA for the CDR3: TGTGCCAGCAGTTACCGCGGAACCTACAATGAGCAGTTCTTC. Translation: CASSYRGTYNEQFF.

CDR3 nucleotide sequence: TGTGCCAGCAGCCGGTGGGTCGGCACAGATACGCAGTATTTT. Amino acid sequence: CASSRWVGTDTQYF. This chain joins TRBV7-2 and TRBJ2-3; no clear D gene. The CDR3 length is 14 residues. V lost 5 bases and J 1 base, leaving 10 bases between the germline ends. CDR1 is SGHTA and CDR2 is FQGNSA in the germline V gene.

CDR3 protein: CSVAVAVGQGIYEQYF. DNA for the CDR3: TGCAGCGTTGCCGTTGCGGTGGGACAGGGGATTTACGAGCAGTACTTC. The rearrangement links TRBV29-1 to TRBJ2-7; 10 bases agree with TRBD1. Unmatched junction bases numbered 13, after V lost 4 bases and J lost 4 bases. CDR3 length: 16 residues. Looked up from germline, CDR1 is SQVTM and CDR2 is ANQGSEA.

The CDR3 bases are TGCGCCAGCAGCCAAGATAGACTAGCGGGAGGAAAAAGATGGCACGAGCAGTACTTC. This translates into CASSQDRLAGGKRWHEQYF. The gene calls are TRBV4-3 and TRBJ2-7, with 13 positions matching TRBD2. The V and J ends lost 0 bases and 5 bases, in that order; junction bases with no gene match: 13. The CDR3 has 19 residues. The germline V gene has CDR1 LGHNA and CDR2 YSLEER.

The genes are TRBV5-4 and TRBJ2-1; 7 bases are a match to TRBD2. This CDR3 has 16 residues. CDR1 and CDR2 (germline): SGHNT, YYREEE (reference sequence). The V and J ends lost 4 bases and 8 bases, in that order; junction bases with no gene match: 15. CDR3 residues: CASSPLRGLESDEQFF. The CDR3 coding sequence is TGTGCCAGCAGCCCCCTCCGCGGACTAGAGTCCGATGAGCAGTTCTTC. Combining the CDR3 with reference TRBV5-4 and TRBJ2-1 gives the whole variable domain ETGVTQSPTHLIKTRGQQVTLRCSSQSGHNTVSWYQQALGQGPQFIFQYYREEENGRGNFPPRFSGLQFPNYSSELNVNALELDDSALYLCASSPLRGLESDEQFFGPGTRLTVL.

The CDR3 is CASSLVSVTSRNTEAFF. CDR3 DNA: TGTGCCAGCAGTTTAGTATCCGTGACTTCACGGAACACTGAAGCTTTCTTT. The chain combines TRBV27 with TRBJ1-1; D not certain. Trimming shortened V by 2 bases and J by 1 base, and 17 bases separated the two germline ends. The CDR3 is made up of 17 amino acids. CDR1 MNHEY and CDR2 SMNVEV come from the germline V gene (reference sequence).

The chain employs TRBV14 and TRBJ2-5; 8 positions match TRBD1. The ends lost 4 bases at V and 5 bases at J; junction bases unmatched: 9. Germline loops: CDR1 SGHDN, CDR2 FVKESK. CDR3 length: 15 residues. The chain's CDR3 is CASSPRDRLRETQYF. Written as DNA, the CDR3 is TGTGCCAGCAGCCCGCGGGACAGGTTAAGGGAGACCCAGTACTTC.

The chain links TRBV27 to TRBJ2-7; 8 bases agree with TRBD2. V dropped 6 bases and J dropped 3; count of bases not matched to a gene: 7. Germline assignment: CDR1 MNHEY and CDR2 SMNVEV (reference sequence). There are 14 residues in the CDR3. The CDR3 DNA follows: TGTGCCAGCAGCCGTGGCGGGGGGCACTACGAGCAGTACTTC. Amino acid sequence: CASSRGGGHYEQYF.

The chain carries TRBV11-2 and TRBJ1-4, with D hard to call. Germline V gives CDR1 SGHAT, CDR2 FQNNGV. Trimming cost V 0 bases and J 12 bases, with 23 bases left between them. The CDR3 spans 17 residues. Written as DNA, the CDR3 is TGTGCCAGCAGCTTAGATCTAGGCGGAGGACCCTCCCCCCAACTGTTTTTT. Encoded protein: CASSLDLGGGPSPQLFF.

The chain couples TRBV14 to TRBJ2-1, with a weak D call TRBD1 (6 bases). Germline CDR1 is SGHDN and CDR2 is FVKESK. The CDR3 covers 14 residues. Deletions cut 5 bases from V and 5 bases from J, with 13 bases between. In nucleotides, the CDR3 is TGTGCCAGCAGCGAAGCCCGGGACAACAATGAGCAGTTCTTC. Protein: CASSEARDNNEQFF.

This sequence joins TRBV5-6 and TRBJ2-3; 11 positions match TRBD2. Trimming cost V 0 bases and J 3 bases; bases outside gene matches: 3. There are 16 residues in the CDR3. Germline assignment: CDR1 SGHDT and CDR2 YYEEEE. For the CDR3, the DNA is TGTGCCAGCAGCTTGGAAAGGACTAGCGGGACAGATACGCAGTATTTT. Translation gives CASSLERTSGTDTQYF.